This TCR beta chain was retrieved from a study of T cell responses to AZD1222 COVID-19 vaccine. General study points: Sampling that yielded the repertoires occurred only after the peak T cell response. Once two AZD1222 doses were given, Spike-specific TCR breadth and depth went up. Among the donors, most were white British and more were female, and clonal diversity was possibly underestimated.

Germline V lookup: CDR1 MDHEN, CDR2 SYDVKM. Trimming at V came to 5 bases and at J to 4 bases, leaving 2 bases not matched to a gene. The CDR3 is 13 residues long. The assay was immunoSEQ multiplex PCR, and TCRdb's table has in-frame clones only and misses some. The repertoire consists of around 140,000 clones, with 89% occurring once and the leading ten covering around 4.9%. About this clone itself: Its target is unknown.

This sequence joins TRBV28 and TRBJ1-5, with 7 nucleotides matching TRBD1. The origin of this receptor is an adult in good health. Here the sequenced sample was peripheral blood, taken on day 0 of AZD1222 vaccination. DNA of the CDR3: TGTGCCAGCAGTAGGGACAGAAATCAGCCCCAGCATTTT. Its protein is CASSRDRNQPQHF.